Reported below is one T cell receptor beta chain. The antigen remains unidentified. The germline V gene has CDR1 MDHEN and CDR2 SYDVKM. V shed 2 bases and J 6 bases; nucleotides not matched to a gene: 5. The CDR3 extends over 14 amino acids. This specimen belongs to a study of T cell responses to AZD1222 COVID-19 vaccine. This table comes from immunoSEQ multiplex PCR, and its TCRdb copy is limited to in-frame clones, with some not included. The table records 150,000 or so clones, 90% of them present only once. Study-level findings and limits: Donors were chiefly white British, with a greater number of females, and clonal diversity was perhaps underestimated. Spike-wide coverage was observed for vaccine-associated CD4 TCRs, with dominant responses at 160-218 and 743-854. Baseline seropositivity occurred in only a handful of AZD1222 recipients. Scientists sampled the repertoires only once the peak T cell response had passed.

The sample here was peripheral blood, taken on day 0 of AZD1222 vaccination. The receptor comes from an adult in good health. The chain couples TRBV28 to TRBJ1-2; the match to TRBD1 covers 8 bases. The CDR3 DNA reads as TGTGCCAGCAGTTTAGAGGACAGGGTCCATGGCTACACCTTC. This codes for CASSLEDRVHGYTF.